This TCR beta chain was profiled in a study of OX40 agonist ivuxolimab in advanced cancers. Study-wide findings and caveats: In general, CD8+ T cells held more expanded clones than CD4+ did, on average.

For this clone: Its antigen is unknown.

Trimming took off 8 bases at V and 5 bases at J, with 16 bases between the two ends. The CDR3 loop spans 12 amino acids. Germline values: CDR1 GTSNPN, CDR2 SVGIG (reference sequence). Clones were sequenced by immunoSEQ multiplex PCR, and TCRdb holds only the in-frame ones, with some missing. The sample carries under 95,000 clones, about 90% recorded once. This chain links TRBV30 with TRBJ2-7; the D gene could be TRBD1 or TRBD2 (6 bases each). The clonotype originates from an adult with an advanced solid tumor such as melanoma, head and neck, liver or kidney cancer. The sequencing used CD4+ or CD8+ T cells sorted from blood, collected in a trial of the OX40 agonist ivuxolimab. CDR3 in amino acids: CARGPGRHEQYF. The DNA for the CDR3 is TGTGCCCGGGGGCCAGGGAGACACGAGCAGTACTTC.